The rows below give T cell receptor beta chains drawn from one sample of a study of control samples from healthy donors and cancer patients. Assay used: immunoSEQ multiplex PCR; TCRdb lists only in-frame clones, some missing. This table holds about 270,000 clones, around 79% found once. The sequenced sample consisted of PBMCs. The receptor source for this set is a woman in her fifties or sixties with lung cancer. Both conserved end residues are part of each CDR3. Each record gives: V gene, clone size, J gene, D gene, CDR3 protein, CDR3 DNA. The D gene is left open where the match is weak. Expanded clones are given a class, and other clones once, few, many or no size at all.

TRBV2	NA	TRBJ1-2	TRBD1	CASRGQVIIGGYTF	TGTGCCAGCCGGGGACAGGTCATAATCGGCGGCTACACCTTC
TRBV11-2	NA	TRBJ2-7	NA	CASSLGQSYEQYF	TGTGCCAGCAGCCTAGGACAGTCCTACGAGCAGTACTTC
TRBV11-2	NA	TRBJ1-2	TRBD1	CASRSGQGARYTF	TGTGCCAGCAGATCGGGACAGGGAGCCAGGTACACCTTC
TRBV5-1	NA	TRBJ1-1	NA	CASSFGTNTEAFF	TGCGCCAGCAGCTTCGGGACGAACACTGAAGCTTTCTTT
TRBV9	few	TRBJ1-2	NA	CASSVGSNYGYTF	TGTGCCAGCAGCGTAGGTAGTAACTATGGCTACACCTTC
TRBV19	once	TRBJ1-2	NA	CASKGNYGYTF	TGTGCCAGTAAAGGGAACTATGGCTACACCTTC
TRBV12-3/TRBV12-4	NA	TRBJ1-1	TRBD1	CASSQRTGEAFF	TGTGCCAGCAGCCAAAGGACAGGGGAGGCTTTCTTT
TRBV7-3	NA	TRBJ2-2	NA	CASGVANTGELFF	TGTGCCAGCGGGGTAGCGAACACCGGGGAGCTGTTTTTT
TRBV6-2/TRBV6-3	NA	TRBJ2-3	NA	CASSYSRGGLTDTQYF	TGTGCCAGCAGTTACTCAAGGGGGGGCCTGACAGATACGCAGTATTTT
TRBV9	NA	TRBJ2-2	NA	CASSVEPTPGELFF	TGTGCCAGCAGCGTAGAGCCGACACCCGGGGAGCTGTTTTTT